What follows is one T cell receptor beta chain and its context. The source of the sample is a study of blood T cell repertoires in COVID-19. Background on the study: The samples span acute and convalescent COVID-19 from the United States, Italy and Spain. Sources were T cells, B-cell-depleted T cells, or PBMCs; the material itself was cDNA or gDNA.

The CDR3 contains 14 residues. CDR1 and CDR2 (germline): SGHNT, YYREEE (reference sequence). With 4 bases clipped from V and 3 bases from J, the junction kept 6 bases outside the gene matches. Methods used by the authors: Cell counts per sample came from amplifying reference gene primers. Libraries were prepared by immunoSEQ multiplex PCR; TCRdb keeps only in-frame clonotypes and omits some of them. The D gene and trimming were derived from the DNA, and the V and J assignments and clone size from that table. The sample carries about 98,000 clones, about 87% recorded once. The sequence came from a man aged 50 to 60 with active or convalescent COVID-19. The sequencing sample was made of peripheral blood. The chain is built from TRBV5-4 and TRBJ1-1; 7 bases are shared with TRBD1. The CDR3 nucleotides are TGTGCCAGCAGCCCCGGGACAGAAGACACTGAAGCTTTCTTT. Protein sequence: CASSPGTEDTEAFF. The entire variable domain, with the rest obtained from reference TRBV5-4 and TRBJ1-1, is as follows: ETGVTQSPTHLIKTRGQQVTLRCSSQSGHNTVSWYQQALGQGPQFIFQYYREEENGRGNFPPRFSGLQFPNYSSELNVNALELDDSALYLCASSPGTEDTEAFFGQGTRLTVV.